Listed here are 9 T cell receptor beta chains from one sample, sequenced in a study of beta chain features in type 1 diabetes. Whole-study findings and limits: Shorter TCRB CDR3s, moderately but significantly so, marked every one of the four CD4+ subsets in Type 1 diabetes patients.

For these receptors, no antigen is known. Isolated RNA was reverse transcribed in full, so expressed TCRB transcripts were sequenced. Clones were sequenced by immunoSEQ multiplex PCR, and TCRdb holds only the in-frame ones, with some missing. The repertoire has approximately 600,000 clones, around an eighth of them found once; the top ten carry around 0.12%. The sample consisted of naive CD4+ T cells from blood. These receptors originate from a man younger than 40 with type 1 diabetes.

This clone was recorded a few times. The gene calls are TRBV4-3 and TRBJ1-2; D gene uncertain. V dropped 0 bases and J dropped 3 bases, with 8 bases sitting between them. Germline V gene sequence: CDR1 LGHNA, CDR2 YSLEER. This CDR3 contains 14 residues. This CDR3 reads CASSQDQVYYGYTF. CDR3 sequence (DNA): TGCGCCAGCAGCCAAGATCAAGTGTACTATGGCTACACCTTC.

The chain couples TRBV4-3 to TRBJ2-3, with a possible D match to TRBD1 (6 bases). The CDR3 loop spans 14 amino acids. From germline, CDR1 is LGHNA and CDR2 YSLEER. V gave up 0 bases and J gave up 5 bases, with 9 bases separating them. The CDR3 loop is CASSQDDRRDTQYF. The CDR3 DNA reads TGCGCCAGCAGCCAAGACGACAGGCGAGATACGCAGTATTTT.

The chain is built from TRBV19 and TRBJ2-6; unclear D gene. The V and J ends lost 10 bases and 4 bases respectively, with 11 bases between them. The V gene's germline CDR1 is LNHDA and CDR2 SQIVND (reference sequence). The CDR3 is 13 residues long. For the CDR3, the DNA is TGTGCCACTGGAGTGGAGGGGGCCAACGTCCTGACTTTC. Translating gives CATGVEGANVLTF.

This clone was observed a few times. The rearrangement joins TRBV7-2 to TRBJ1-1, with 8 bases aligning to TRBD1. This CDR3 contains 14 residues. With 4 bases clipped from V and 5 bases from J, the junction kept 6 bases outside the gene matches. Germline loops: CDR1 SGHTA, CDR2 FQGNSA. CDR3 amino acids: CASSSDRDGTEAFF. DNA of the CDR3: TGTGCCAGCAGCTCGGACAGGGACGGGACTGAAGCTTTCTTT.

The V call is TRBV5-1, the J call TRBJ2-5, with TRBD1 matching 7 bases. V lost 5 bases, J lost 2 bases, and 3 bases stayed unmatched. The CDR3 is made up of 13 amino acids. Germline loops: CDR1 SGHRS, CDR2 YFSETQ. CDR3 sequence (DNA): TGCGCCAGCAGTAGACAGGGACAAGAGACCCAGTACTTC. Its translation: CASSRQGQETQYF.

This clone was observed a few times. The chain links TRBV7-2 to TRBJ2-1; 8 nucleotides line up with TRBD1. Trimming cost V 4 bases and J 4 bases; bases outside gene matches: 9. CDR3 length equals 16 residues. Germline V CDR1 and CDR2: SGHTA, FQGNSA. DNA for the CDR3: TGTGCCAGCAGCTACTGGACAGGGACAGGTTACAATGAGCAGTTCTTC. This encodes CASSYWTGTGYNEQFF. Drawing the rest from reference TRBV7-2 and TRBJ2-1, the complete variable domain is GAGVSQSPSNKVTEKGKDVELRCDPISGHTALYWYRQSLGQGLEFLIYFQGNSAPDKSGLPSDRFSAERTGGSVSTLTIQRTQQEDSAVYLCASSYWTGTGYNEQFFGPGTRLTVL.

A few counts support this clone. The chain recombines TRBV6-4 with TRBJ1-4; TRBD1 might be the D (6 bases). In germline, CDR1 is MRHNA, CDR2 SNTAGT. The V end lost 5 bases, the J end lost 10 bases, and 14 bases lay between the germline ends. The CDR3 is made up of 13 amino acids. The CDR3 reads CASSTVGGGKLFF. For the CDR3, the DNA is TGTGCCAGCAGTACAGTGGGGGGCGGAAAACTGTTTTTT.

The chain employs TRBV4-3 and TRBJ1-1; D possibly corresponds to TRBD1 (6 bases). Trimming removed 6 bases at V and 3 bases at J, with 17 bases between. Germline loops: CDR1 LGHNA, CDR2 YSLEER. CDR3 size: 15 residues. CDR3 nucleotides: TGCGCCAGCAGGGGGGCAAGGGAGGGTGACACTGAAGCTTTCTTT. Amino acids: CASRGAREGDTEAFF.

The gene calls are TRBV5-4 and TRBJ1-1, with 7 nucleotides matching TRBD1. The CDR3 length is 13 residues. V lost 2 bases, J lost 5 bases, and 3 bases stayed unmatched. Germline V CDR1 and CDR2: SGHNT, YYREEE (reference sequence). The CDR3 loop is CASSLTGATEAFF. The CDR3 nucleotides read TGTGCCAGCAGCTTAACAGGGGCTACTGAAGCTTTCTTT.